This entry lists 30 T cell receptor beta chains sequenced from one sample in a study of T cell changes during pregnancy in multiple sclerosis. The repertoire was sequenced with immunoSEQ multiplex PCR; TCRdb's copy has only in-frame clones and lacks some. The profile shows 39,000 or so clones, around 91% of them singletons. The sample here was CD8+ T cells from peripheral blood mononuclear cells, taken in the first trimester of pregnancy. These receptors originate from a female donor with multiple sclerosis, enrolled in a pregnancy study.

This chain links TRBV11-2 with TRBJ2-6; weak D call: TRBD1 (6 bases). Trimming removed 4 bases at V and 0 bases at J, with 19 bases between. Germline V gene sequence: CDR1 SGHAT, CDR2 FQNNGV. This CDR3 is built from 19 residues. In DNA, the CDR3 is TGTGCCAGCAGCTCACCCGGTTCAGGGGAAAACTCTGGGGCCAACGTCCTGACTTTC. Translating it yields CASSSPGSGENSGANVLTF.

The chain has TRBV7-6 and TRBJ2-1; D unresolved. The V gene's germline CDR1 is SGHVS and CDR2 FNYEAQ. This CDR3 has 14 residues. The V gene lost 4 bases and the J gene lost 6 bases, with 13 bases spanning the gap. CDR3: CASSSPEELNEQFF. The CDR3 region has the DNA TGTGCCAGCAGCTCACCCGAGGAGCTCAATGAGCAGTTCTTC.

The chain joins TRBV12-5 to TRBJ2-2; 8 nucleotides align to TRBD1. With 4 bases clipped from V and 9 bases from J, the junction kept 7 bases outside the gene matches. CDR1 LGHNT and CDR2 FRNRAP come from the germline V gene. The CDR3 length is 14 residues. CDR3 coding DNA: TGTGCTAGTGGTTACGGGACAGGAGGAAGGGAGCTGTTTTTT. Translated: CASGYGTGGRELFF.

The CDR3 here is CASSPQGGARGYTF. The CDR3, as DNA: TGTGCCAGCAGCCCACAGGGGGGAGCCCGTGGCTACACCTTC. J is TRBJ1-2 and V is TRBV7-9; 8 bases match TRBD1. In germline, CDR1 is SEHNR, CDR2 FQNEAQ (reference sequence). V lost 5 bases, J lost 7 bases, and 9 bases stayed unmatched. The CDR3 extends over 14 amino acids. Combining the CDR3 with reference TRBV7-9 and TRBJ1-2 gives the whole variable domain DTGVSQNPRHKITKRGQNVTFRCDPISEHNRLYWYRQTLGQGPEFLTYFQNEAQLEKSRLLSDRFSAERPKGSFSTLEIQRTEQGDSAMYLCASSPQGGARGYTFGSGTRLTVV.

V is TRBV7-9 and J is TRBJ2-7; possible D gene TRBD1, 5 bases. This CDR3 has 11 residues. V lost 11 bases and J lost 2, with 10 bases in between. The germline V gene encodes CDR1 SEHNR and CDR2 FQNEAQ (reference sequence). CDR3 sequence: CACSGTYEQYF. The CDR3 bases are TGTGCCTGTTCAGGGACCTACGAGCAGTACTTC.

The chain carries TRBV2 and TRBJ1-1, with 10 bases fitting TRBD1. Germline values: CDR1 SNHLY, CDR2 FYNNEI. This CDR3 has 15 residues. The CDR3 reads CVLARDRGMNTEAFF. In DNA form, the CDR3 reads TGTGTCCTAGCGAGGGACAGGGGCATGAACACTGAAGCTTTCTTT.

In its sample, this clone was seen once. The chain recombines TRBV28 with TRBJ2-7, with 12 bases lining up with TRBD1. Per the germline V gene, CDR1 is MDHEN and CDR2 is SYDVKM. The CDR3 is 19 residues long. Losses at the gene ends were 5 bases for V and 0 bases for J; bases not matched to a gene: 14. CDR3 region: CASSTTGTGGAGNSYEQYF. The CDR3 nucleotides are TGTGCCAGCAGTACCACCGGGACAGGGGGCGCCGGCAACTCCTACGAGCAGTACTTC.

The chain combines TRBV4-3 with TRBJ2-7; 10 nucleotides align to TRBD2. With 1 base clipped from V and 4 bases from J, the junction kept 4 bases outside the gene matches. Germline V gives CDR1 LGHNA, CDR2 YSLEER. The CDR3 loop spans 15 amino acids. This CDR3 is CASSQGISGGYEQYF. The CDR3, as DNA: TGCGCCAGCAGCCAAGGGATTAGCGGGGGGTACGAGCAGTACTTC.

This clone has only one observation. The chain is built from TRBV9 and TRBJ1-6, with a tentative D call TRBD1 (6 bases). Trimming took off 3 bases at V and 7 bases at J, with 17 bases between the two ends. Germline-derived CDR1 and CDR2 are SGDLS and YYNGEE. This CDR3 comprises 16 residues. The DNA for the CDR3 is TGTGCCAGCAGCGCTACCGCCGGGACACTAAATTCACCCCTCCACTTT. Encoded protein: CASSATAGTLNSPLHF.

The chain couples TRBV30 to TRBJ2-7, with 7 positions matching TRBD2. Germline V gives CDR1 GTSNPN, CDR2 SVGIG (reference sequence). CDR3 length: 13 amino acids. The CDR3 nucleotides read TGTGCTTTTGGGGAGGGATCCTCCTACGAGCAGTACTTC. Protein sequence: CAFGEGSSYEQYF.

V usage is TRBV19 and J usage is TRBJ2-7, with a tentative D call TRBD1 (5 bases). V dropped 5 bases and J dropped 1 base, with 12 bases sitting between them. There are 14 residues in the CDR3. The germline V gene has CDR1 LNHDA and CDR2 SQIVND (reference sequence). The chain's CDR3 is CASSGTGLSYEQYF. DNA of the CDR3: TGTGCCAGTAGTGGAACAGGCTTGTCCTACGAGCAGTACTTC.

The CDR3 is CASRRGAGAGGELFF. The DNA of the CDR3 is TGTGCCAGCAGACGGGGAGCAGGGGCGGGCGGGGAGCTGTTTTTT. The chain combines TRBV7-8 with TRBJ2-2; possible D gene TRBD1, 6 bases. This CDR3 is 15 amino acids long. V was shortened by 6 bases and J by 7 bases, with 18 bases between the two germline ends. Germline CDR1 SGHVS, CDR2 FQNEAQ. Supplemented by reference TRBV7-8 and TRBJ2-2, the full variable domain reads GAGVSQSPRYKVAKRGQDVALRCDPISGHVSLFWYQQALGQGPEFLTYFQNEAQLDKSGLPSDRFFAERPEGSVSTLKIQRTQQEDSAVYLCASRRGAGAGGELFFGEGSRLTVL.

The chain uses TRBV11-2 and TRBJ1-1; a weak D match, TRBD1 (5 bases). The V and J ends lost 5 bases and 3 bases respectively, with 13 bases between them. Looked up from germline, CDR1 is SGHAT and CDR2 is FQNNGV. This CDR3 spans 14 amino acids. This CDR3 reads CASSIQGGDTEAFF. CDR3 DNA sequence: TGTGCCAGCAGCATCCAGGGAGGGGACACTGAAGCTTTCTTT.

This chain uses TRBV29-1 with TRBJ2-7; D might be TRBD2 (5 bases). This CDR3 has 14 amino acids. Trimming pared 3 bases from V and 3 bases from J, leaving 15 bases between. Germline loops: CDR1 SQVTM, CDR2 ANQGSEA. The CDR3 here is CSVEAVGEYYEQYF. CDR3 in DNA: TGCAGCGTTGAGGCGGTCGGGGAATACTACGAGCAGTACTTC.

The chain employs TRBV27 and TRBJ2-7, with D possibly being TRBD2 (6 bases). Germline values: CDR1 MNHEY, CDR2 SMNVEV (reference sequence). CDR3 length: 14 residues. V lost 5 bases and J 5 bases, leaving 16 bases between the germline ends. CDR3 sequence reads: CASSQGLEGDEQYF. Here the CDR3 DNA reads TGTGCCAGCAGTCAGGGCCTGGAGGGCGACGAGCAGTACTTC.

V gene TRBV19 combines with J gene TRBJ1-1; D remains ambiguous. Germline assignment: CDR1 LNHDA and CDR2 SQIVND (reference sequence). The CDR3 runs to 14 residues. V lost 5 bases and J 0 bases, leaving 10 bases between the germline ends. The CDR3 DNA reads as TGTGCCAGTAGTTTCTCCCCTTTGAACACTGAAGCTTTCTTT. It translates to CASSFSPLNTEAFF.

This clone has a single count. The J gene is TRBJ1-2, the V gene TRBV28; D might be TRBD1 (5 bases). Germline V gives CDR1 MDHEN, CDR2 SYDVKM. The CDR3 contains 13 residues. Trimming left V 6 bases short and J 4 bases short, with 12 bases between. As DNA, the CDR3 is TGTGCCAGCAGAACCCAGGGCGCCTATGGCTACACCTTC. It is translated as CASRTQGAYGYTF.

Written as DNA, the CDR3 is TGTGCCAGTAGTATAGGCGGGGGCTACACCTTC. The encoded protein is CASSIGGGYTF. The chain is built from TRBV19 and TRBJ1-2; D call uncertain. The germline V gene encodes CDR1 LNHDA and CDR2 SQIVND (reference sequence). Trimming left V 1 base short and J 8 bases short, with 5 bases between. The CDR3 sequence is 11 residues long.

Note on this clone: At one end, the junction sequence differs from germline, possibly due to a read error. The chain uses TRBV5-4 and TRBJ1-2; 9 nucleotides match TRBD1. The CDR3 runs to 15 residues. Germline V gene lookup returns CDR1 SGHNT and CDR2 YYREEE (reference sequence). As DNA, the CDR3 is TGTGCCGGCAGCCCCTCCGGGACAGGGAGCTATGGCTACACCTTC. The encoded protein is CAGSPSGTGSYGYTF.

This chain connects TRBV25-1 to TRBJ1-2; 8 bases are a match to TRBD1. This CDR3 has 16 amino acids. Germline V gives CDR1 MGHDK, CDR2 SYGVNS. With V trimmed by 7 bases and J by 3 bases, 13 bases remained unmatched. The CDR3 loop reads CASTKGPTGAHYGYTF. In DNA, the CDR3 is TGTGCCAGCACTAAAGGGCCGACAGGGGCCCACTATGGCTACACCTTC.

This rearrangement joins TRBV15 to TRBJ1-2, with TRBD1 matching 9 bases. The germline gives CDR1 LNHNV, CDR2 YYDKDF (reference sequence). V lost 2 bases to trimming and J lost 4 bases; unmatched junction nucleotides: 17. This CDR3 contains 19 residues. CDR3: CATSRSESRDRDGSYGYTF. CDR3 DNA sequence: TGTGCCACCAGCAGATCCGAGTCCCGGGACAGGGACGGTAGCTATGGCTACACCTTC.

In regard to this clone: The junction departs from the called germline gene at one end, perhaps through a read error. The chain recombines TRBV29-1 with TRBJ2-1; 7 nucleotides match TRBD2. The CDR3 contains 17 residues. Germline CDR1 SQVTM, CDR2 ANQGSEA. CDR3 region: CSVEGGTGGPFYDEQFF. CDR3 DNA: TGCAGCGTTGAGGGAGGCACGGGAGGTCCCTTCTACGATGAGCAGTTCTTC.

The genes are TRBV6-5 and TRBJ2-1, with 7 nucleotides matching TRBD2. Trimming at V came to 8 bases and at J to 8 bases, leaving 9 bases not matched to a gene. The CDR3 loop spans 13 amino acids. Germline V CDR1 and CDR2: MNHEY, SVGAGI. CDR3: CASRSGTTDEQFF. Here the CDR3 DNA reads TGTGCCAGCCGCTCCGGGACTACCGATGAGCAGTTCTTC.

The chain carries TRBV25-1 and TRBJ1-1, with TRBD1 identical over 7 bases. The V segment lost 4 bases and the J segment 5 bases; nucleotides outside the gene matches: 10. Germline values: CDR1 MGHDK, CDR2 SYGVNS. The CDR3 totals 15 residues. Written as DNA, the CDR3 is TGTGCCAGCAGTGGATTTTACAGGGGAGAAACTGAAGCTTTCTTT. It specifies CASSGFYRGETEAFF.

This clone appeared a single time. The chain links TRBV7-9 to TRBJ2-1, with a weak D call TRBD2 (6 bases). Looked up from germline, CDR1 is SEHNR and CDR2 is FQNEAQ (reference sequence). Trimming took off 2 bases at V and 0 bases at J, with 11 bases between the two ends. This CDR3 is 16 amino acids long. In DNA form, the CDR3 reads TGTGCCAGCAGCTTATCTAGCGCATACTCCTACAATGAGCAGTTCTTC. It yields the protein CASSLSSAYSYNEQFF.

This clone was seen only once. CDR3 DNA: TGTGCCAGCAGCTTAGGGGATAGCGGGGTCACAGATACGCAGTATTTT. It specifies CASSLGDSGVTDTQYF. V is TRBV7-9 and J is TRBJ2-3, with 8 bases lining up with TRBD2. The CDR3 length is 16 residues. V trimming: 1 base; J trimming: 2 bases; junction bases outside the gene matches: 5. The germline V gene encodes CDR1 SEHNR and CDR2 FQNEAQ (reference sequence).

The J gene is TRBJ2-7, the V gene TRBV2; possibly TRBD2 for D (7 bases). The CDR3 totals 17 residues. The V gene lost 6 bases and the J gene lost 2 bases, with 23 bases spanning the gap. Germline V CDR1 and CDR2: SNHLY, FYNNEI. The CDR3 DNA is TGTGCCAGCAGCGACCAAGAGGGGGGGACAAGGACCTACGAGCAGTACTTC. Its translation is CASSDQEGGTRTYEQYF.

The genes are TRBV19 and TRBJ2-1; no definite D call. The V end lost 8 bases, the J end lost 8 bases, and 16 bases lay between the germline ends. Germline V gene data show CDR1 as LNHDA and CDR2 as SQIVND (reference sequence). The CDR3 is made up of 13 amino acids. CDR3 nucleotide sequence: TGTGCCAGTCTGGGCTTTGGCGCCGATGAGCAGTTCTTC. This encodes CASLGFGADEQFF.

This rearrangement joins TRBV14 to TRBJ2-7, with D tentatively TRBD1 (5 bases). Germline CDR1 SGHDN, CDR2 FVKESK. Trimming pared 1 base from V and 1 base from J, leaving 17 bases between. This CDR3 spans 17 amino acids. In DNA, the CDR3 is TGTGCCAGCAGCCAAGGAGTCAGCAGGGTATCATCCTACGAGCAGTACTTC. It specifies CASSQGVSRVSSYEQYF.

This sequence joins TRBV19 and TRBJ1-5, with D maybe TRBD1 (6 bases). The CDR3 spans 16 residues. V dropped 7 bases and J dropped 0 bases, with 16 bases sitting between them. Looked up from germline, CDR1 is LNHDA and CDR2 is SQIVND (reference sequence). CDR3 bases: TGTGCCAGTACCTACCAACAGGGATATAGCAATCAGCCCCAGCATTTT. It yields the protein CASTYQQGYSNQPQHF.